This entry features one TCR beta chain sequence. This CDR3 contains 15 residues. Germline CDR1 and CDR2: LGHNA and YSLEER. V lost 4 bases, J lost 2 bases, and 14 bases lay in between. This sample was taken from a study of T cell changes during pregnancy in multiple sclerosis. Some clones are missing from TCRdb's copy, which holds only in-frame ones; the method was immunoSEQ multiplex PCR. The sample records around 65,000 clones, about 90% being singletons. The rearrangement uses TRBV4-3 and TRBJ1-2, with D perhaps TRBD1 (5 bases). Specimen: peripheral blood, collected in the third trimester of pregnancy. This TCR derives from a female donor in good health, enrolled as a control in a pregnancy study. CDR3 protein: CASSPDRDYNYGYTF. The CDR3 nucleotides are TGCGCCAGCAGCCCAGACCGGGACTACAACTATGGCTACACCTTC.